This T cell receptor beta chain stems from a study of blood T cell repertoires in COVID-19. Study at large: Specimens from acute and convalescent COVID-19 originated in the United States, Italy and Spain. T cells, B-cell-depleted T cells, or PBMCs supplied cDNA or gDNA.

The CDR3 consists of 16 residues. Germline V lookup: CDR1 MDHEN, CDR2 SYDVKM. V lost 11 bases and J lost 1; bases outside the gene matches: 11. Authors' processing steps: Cell counts per sample came from amplifying reference gene primers. Clones were read by immunoSEQ multiplex PCR, and TCRdb kept only the in-frame ones, dropping some. Clonal size and the V and J genes are those of that table, whereas D and trimming came from the DNA. The sample lists 30,000 to 40,000 clones; approximately 91% were seen once. The clonotype comes from a human donor in a cohort sampled during active COVID-19. The chain recombines TRBV28 with TRBJ1-6; 7 bases fit TRBD1. Material for sequencing was peripheral blood. This chain's CDR3 is CAAGGTVGSYNSPLHF. CDR3 sequence (DNA): TGTGCCGCTGGAGGGACAGTTGGTTCCTATAATTCACCCCTCCACTTT.